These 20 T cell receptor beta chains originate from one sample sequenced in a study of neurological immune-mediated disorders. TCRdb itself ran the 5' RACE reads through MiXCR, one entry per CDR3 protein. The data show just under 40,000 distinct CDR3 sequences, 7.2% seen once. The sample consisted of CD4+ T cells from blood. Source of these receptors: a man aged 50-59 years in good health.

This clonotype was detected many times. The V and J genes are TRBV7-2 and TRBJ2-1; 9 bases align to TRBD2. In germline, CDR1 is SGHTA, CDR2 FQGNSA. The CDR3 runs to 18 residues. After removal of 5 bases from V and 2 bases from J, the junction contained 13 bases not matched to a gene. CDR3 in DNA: TGTGCCAGCAGCACCAGGGGTAGCGGGAGAGGAACCTACAATGAGCAGTTCTTC. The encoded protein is CASSTRGSGRGTYNEQFF.

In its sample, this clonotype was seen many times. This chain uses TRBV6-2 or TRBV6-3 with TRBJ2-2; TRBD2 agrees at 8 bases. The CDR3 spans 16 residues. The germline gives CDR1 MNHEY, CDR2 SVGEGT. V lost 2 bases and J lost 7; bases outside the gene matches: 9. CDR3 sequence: CASSYLAGGRSGELFF. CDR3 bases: TGTGCCAGCAGTTACCTTGCGGGAGGCCGGAGCGGGGAGCTGTTTTTT.

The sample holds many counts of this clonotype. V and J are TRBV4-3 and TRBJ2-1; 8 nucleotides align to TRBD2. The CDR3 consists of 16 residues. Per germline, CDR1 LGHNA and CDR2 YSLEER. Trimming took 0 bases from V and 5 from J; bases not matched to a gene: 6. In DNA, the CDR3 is TGCGCCAGCAGCCAAGAGGAGCGGGAGCCACACAATGAGCAGTTCTTC. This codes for CASSQEEREPHNEQFF.

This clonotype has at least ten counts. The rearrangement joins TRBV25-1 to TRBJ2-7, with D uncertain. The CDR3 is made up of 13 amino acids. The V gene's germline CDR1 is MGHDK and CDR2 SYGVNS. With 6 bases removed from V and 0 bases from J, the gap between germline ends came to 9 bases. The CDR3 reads CASRPGSSYEQYF. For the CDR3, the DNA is TGTGCCAGCAGGCCCGGGTCCTCCTACGAGCAGTACTTC.

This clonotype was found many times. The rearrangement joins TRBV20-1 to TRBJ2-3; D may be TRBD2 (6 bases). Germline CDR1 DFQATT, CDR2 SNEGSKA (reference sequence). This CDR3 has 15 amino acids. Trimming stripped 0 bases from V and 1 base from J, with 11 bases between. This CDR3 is CSARDPQRGTDTQYF. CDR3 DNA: TGCAGTGCTAGAGATCCCCAGCGGGGCACAGATACGCAGTATTTT.

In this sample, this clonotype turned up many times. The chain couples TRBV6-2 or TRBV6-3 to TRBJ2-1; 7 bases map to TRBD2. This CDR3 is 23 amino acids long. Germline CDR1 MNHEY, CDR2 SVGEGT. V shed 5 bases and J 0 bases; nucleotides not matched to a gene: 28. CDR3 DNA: TGTGCCAGCAGTGTACTGCGGGAGATGTGGACTACCAGGGACCGAAGCTCCTACAATGAGCAGTTCTTC. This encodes CASSVLREMWTTRDRSSYNEQFF.

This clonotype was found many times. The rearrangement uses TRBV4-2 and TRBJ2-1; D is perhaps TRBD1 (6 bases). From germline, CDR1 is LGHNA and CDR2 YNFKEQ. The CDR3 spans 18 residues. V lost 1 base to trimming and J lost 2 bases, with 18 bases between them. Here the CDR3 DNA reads TGTGCCAGCAGCCAAGCCCGATCAGGGGCGGTAGCCTACAATGAGCAGTTCTTC. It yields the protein CASSQARSGAVAYNEQFF.

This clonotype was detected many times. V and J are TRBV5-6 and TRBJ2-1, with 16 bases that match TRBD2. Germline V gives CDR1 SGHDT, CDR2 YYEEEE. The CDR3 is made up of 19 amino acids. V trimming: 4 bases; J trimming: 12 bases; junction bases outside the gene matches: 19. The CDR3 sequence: CASSPRGLAGGLFLLGQFF. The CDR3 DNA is TGTGCCAGCAGCCCTCGGGGACTAGCGGGAGGGCTCTTCCTACTGGGGCAGTTCTTC.

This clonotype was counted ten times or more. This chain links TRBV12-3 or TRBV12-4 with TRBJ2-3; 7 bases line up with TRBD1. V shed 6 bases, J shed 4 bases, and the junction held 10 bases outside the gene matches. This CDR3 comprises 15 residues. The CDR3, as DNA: TGTGCCAGCAGCCCGGACAGGCGGATGTCAGATACGCAGTATTTT. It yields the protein CASSPDRRMSDTQYF.

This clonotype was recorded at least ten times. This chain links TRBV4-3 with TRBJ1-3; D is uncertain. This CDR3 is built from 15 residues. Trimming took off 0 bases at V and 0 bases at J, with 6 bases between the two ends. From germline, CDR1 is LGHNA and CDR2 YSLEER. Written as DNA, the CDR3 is TGCGCCAGCAGCCAAGATGCTGTCTCTGGAAACACCATATATTTT. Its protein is CASSQDAVSGNTIYF.

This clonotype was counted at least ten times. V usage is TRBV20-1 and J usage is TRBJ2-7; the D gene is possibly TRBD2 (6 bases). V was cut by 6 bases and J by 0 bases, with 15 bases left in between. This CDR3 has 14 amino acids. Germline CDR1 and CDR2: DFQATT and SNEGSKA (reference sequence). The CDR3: CSAARLDYSYEQYF. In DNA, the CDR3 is TGCAGTGCGGCCCGCCTGGACTACTCCTACGAGCAGTACTTC.

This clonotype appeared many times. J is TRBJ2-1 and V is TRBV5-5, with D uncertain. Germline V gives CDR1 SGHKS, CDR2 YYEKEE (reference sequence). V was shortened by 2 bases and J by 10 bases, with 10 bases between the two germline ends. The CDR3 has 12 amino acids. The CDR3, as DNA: TGTGCCAGCAGCTTACCTCCCCAGGAGCAGTTCTTC. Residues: CASSLPPQEQFF. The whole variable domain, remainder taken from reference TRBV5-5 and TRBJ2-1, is DAGVTQSPTHLIKTRGQQVTLRCSPISGHKSVSWYQQVLGQGPQFIFQYYEKEERGRGNFPDRFSARQFPNYSSELNVNALLLGDSALYLCASSLPPQEQFFGPGTRLTVL.

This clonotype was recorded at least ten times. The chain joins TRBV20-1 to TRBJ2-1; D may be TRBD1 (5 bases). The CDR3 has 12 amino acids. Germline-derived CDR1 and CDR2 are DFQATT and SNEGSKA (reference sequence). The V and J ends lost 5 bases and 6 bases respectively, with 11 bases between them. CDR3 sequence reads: CSASPRGNEQFF. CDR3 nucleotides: TGCAGTGCTTCTCCTAGGGGCAATGAGCAGTTCTTC.

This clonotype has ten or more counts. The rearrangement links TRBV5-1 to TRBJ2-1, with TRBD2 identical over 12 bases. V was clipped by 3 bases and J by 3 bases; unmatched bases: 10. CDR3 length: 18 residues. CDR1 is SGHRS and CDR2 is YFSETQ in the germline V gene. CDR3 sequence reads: CASSWGVLAGGVYNEQFF. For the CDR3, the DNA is TGCGCCAGCAGCTGGGGAGTACTAGCGGGAGGCGTCTACAATGAGCAGTTCTTC.

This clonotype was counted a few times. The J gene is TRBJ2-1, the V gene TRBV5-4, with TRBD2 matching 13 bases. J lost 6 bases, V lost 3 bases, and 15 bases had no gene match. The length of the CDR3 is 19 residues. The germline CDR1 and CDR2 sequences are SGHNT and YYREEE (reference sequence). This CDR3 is CASSSGTSGTERGSNEQFF. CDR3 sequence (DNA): TGTGCCAGCAGCTCCGGGACTAGCGGGACGGAGAGAGGGTCCAATGAGCAGTTCTTC.

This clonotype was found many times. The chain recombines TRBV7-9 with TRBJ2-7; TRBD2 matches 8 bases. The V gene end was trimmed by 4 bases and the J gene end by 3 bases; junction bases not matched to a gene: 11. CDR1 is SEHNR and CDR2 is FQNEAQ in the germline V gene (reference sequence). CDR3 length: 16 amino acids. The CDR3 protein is CASSSTVGGGNYEQYF. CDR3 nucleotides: TGTGCCAGCAGCTCCACGGTGGGCGGGGGGAACTACGAGCAGTACTTC.

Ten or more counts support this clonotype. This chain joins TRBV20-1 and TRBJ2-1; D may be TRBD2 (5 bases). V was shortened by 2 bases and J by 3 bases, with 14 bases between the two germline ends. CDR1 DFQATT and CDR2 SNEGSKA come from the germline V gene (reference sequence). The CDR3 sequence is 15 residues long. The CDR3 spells CSARSINGIYNEQFF. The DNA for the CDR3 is TGCAGTGCTAGAAGTATTAACGGGATCTACAATGAGCAGTTCTTC.

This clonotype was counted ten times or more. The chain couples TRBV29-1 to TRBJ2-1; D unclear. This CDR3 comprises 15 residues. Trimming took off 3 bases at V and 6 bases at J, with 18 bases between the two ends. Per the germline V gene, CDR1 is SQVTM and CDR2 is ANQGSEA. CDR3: CSVDGSPPPGNEQFF. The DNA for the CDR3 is TGCAGCGTTGACGGGTCACCACCGCCAGGCAATGAGCAGTTCTTC.

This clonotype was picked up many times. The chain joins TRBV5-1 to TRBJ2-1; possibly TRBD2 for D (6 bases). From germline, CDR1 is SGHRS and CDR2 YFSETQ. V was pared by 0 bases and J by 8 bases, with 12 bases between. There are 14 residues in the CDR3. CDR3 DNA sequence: TGCGCCAGCAGCTTGGGCGGGAACGGGTATGAGCAGTTCTTC. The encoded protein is CASSLGGNGYEQFF.

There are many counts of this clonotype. CDR3 sequence reads: CASSKRAGGESTDTQYF. CDR3 bases: TGTGCCAGCAGCAAGCGGGCAGGGGGCGAAAGCACAGATACGCAGTATTTT. The V and J genes are TRBV5-6 and TRBJ2-3; 8 bases are shared with TRBD1. With 4 bases clipped from V and 0 bases from J, the junction kept 10 bases outside the gene matches. The germline V gene encodes CDR1 SGHDT and CDR2 YYEEEE. This CDR3 is 17 amino acids long.